This entry features one TCR beta chain sequence. The antigen it binds to is not known. Base qualities are not at hand, and no much larger clone is one base apart. This sample is drawn from a study of multiple sclerosis patients with progressive multifocal leukoencephalopathy (dated by TCRdb to about 2019). With regard to the full study: Peripheral T and B cells were examined in MS patients who went on to develop PML (4 under natalizumab, 1 after alemtuzumab) as well as in treated patients who did not. Two natalizumab-treated patients who later developed PML were followed longitudinally from before therapy through 6 and 12 months to PML onset. The goal was to find JC virus-specific or public T-cell expansions that arose at the time of PML onset.

The immunoSEQ two-step multiplex PCR at survey-level depth was used to amplify TRB CDR3 regions from genomic DNA. To estimate template counts and remove amplification bias, each PCR was spiked with synthetic inline TR CDR3 controls covering all V-J pairings. Reads were processed so that amplification and sequencing bias were reduced, and quantification was performed against synthetic TR CDR3 analogs. The authors' analysis ran thus. Raw data were processed in ImmunoSEQ Analyzer, with out-of-frame sequences and CDR3s containing stop codons removed, and genes were named according to IMGT nomenclature. Normalized Shannon entropy, defined as 1 minus Pielou's evenness, was used to summarize repertoire diversity. TRB sequences were treated as identical only when sharing V gene, J gene and CDR3. Public PML clonotypes were CDR3s shared by two or more PML-onset samples but absent earlier, in controls, and in public databases. Positional CDR3 amino acid composition was analyzed in Skylign with the observed count method. TCRdb obtained this table from immuneACCESS and retained in-frame rearrangements with V and J assigned. These tables miss some clones; where compared with another copy, unresolved V genes account for less than half of the shortfall, and the remainder is unexplained. From that table come the V and J calls and clone size; the DNA was used to work out D and trimming. The table for this sample lists about 30,000 clones; approximately 89% of them were counted only once. The top ten clones comprise roughly an eighth of the sample.

Points the paper makes about the study in general: With only a small, descriptive cohort, it remained unclear whether the findings reflect JC virus infection or general immunocompromise. Lower normalized Shannon entropy suggested less diverse TRB repertoires in most PML patients, whereas the natalizumab-treated controls showed values near 1. Only peripheral blood was analyzed, although cerebrospinal fluid or brain lymphocytes might be more informative for natalizumab-associated PML. TRB clones with frequency above 0.5% were observed only in PML patients, but the clones expanded at PML onset were found to be already present before and during natalizumab therapy. When PML developed, no shared TRBV or TRBJ gene usage and no preferred TRBV-TRBJ pairings were found.

Explained via the paper, the time point label denotes: time of PML onset. The treatment or condition label corresponds to: on natalizumab therapy at sampling. Diagnosis of PML was based on clinical and MRI findings and confirmed by finding JC virus DNA in cerebrospinal fluid. Among the natalizumab-treated patients, PML showed up after anywhere between roughly 15 and 56 months of natalizumab therapy. Every listed patient had received interferon beta before, and every PML patient was female. Blood samples at T3 were obtained at the time of PML onset. Ficoll-Hypaque density gradient centrifugation was used to isolate peripheral blood mononuclear cells. Germline trimming amounts to 5 bases on V and 2 bases on J, with 4 as the count of junction bases outside the gene matches. According to the germline V gene, CDR1 reads SGHAT and CDR2 reads FQNNGV. The CDR3 covers 14 residues, taking in both the cysteine and the phenylalanine. Only the CDR3 DNA is retained, 42 bases long and in frame from the first base.

This sample comprised PBMCs, obtained from a patient treated with natalizumab. The sequence derives from a woman aged 30 to 39 with progressive multifocal leukoencephalopathy. This sequence uses TRBV11-2 and TRBJ2-7; the central 9 bases match TRBD2. The bases read TGTGCCAGCAGCGCTTCTAGCGGGGCCTACGAGCAGTACTTC. This translates into CASSASSGAYEQYF.